A selection of T cell receptor beta chains follows, all from one sample in a study of identifying expanded T cells in peripheral blood. The repertoire was sequenced with immunoSEQ multiplex PCR; TCRdb's copy has only in-frame clones and lacks some. This table holds about 100,000 clones, about 83% found once. Source material: blood. These receptors were collected from a person between 18 and 69 years old in good health. Each CDR3 is given without its conserved first and last residue. Each record gives: CDR3 length, J gene, D gene, V gene, CDR3 protein. D genes are given only for firm matches.

12,TRBJ1-2,TRBD1,TRBV30,AWSTGTVSYGYT
14,TRBJ2-1,.,TRBV2,ASSADRRSLYNEQF
12,TRBJ2-7,.,TRBV7-6,ASSLTHSSYEQY
13,TRBJ2-1,.,TRBV9,ASSVVGETYNEQF
11,TRBJ1-2,.,TRBV6-5,ASSRDIPYGYT
14,TRBJ2-7,TRBD1,TRBV5-1,ASSPGQGWSTSEQY
15,TRBJ1-5,.,TRBV4-2,ASSPAGALQGNQPQH
8,TRBJ2-1,.,TRBV2,ASLYNEQF
11,TRBJ2-7,TRBD1,TRBV4-2,ASSQPTGSEQY
12,TRBJ1-6,.,TRBV7-2,ASSRTADRTPLH
13,TRBJ1-2,.,TRBV19,AAKRDVGSLYGYT
13,TRBJ2-7,TRBD2,TRBV10-3,AISDSGLSSYEQY
10,TRBJ2-3,.,TRBV5-1,ASSFSTDTQY
14,TRBJ2-1,.,TRBV19,ASSRDGAGRRNEQF
10,TRBJ2-7,.,TRBV5-6,ASSPGSYEQY
12,TRBJ1-1,.,TRBV10-2,ASSESGLGTEAF
13,TRBJ1-2,.,TRBV11-2,ASSPRGEGAGGYT
13,TRBJ2-1,TRBD1,TRBV25-1,ASSEWRTGGGGQF
17,TRBJ1-6,.,TRBV4-3,ASSQVLGRANSYNSPLH
15,TRBJ2-7,.,TRBV4-3,ASSQEGGGFPSYEQY
16,TRBJ1-2,.,TRBV4-1,ASSQEKTLYTGPAGYT
13,TRBJ1-5,.,TRBV28,ASSSGFRGNQPQH
12,TRBJ1-2,.,TRBV2,ASLTEKGYYGYT
18,TRBJ2-2,TRBD2,TRBV10-2,ASSELVRTSGGPYTGELF
12,TRBJ2-7,.,TRBV6-6,ASSYGGKTYEQY
14,TRBJ2-5,TRBD2,TRBV6-5,ASSSSGLAYQETQY
13,TRBJ1-2,.,TRBV6-5,ASSYSTHDNYGYT
9,TRBJ2-7,.,TRBV27,ASHSSYEQY